The 30 T cell receptor beta chains below all came from one sample that was sequenced in a study of Graves' ophthalmopathy and Graves' hyperthyroidism. RNA transcripts served as template for amplifying TCR beta CDR3 sequences. Following a first-round RT-PCR that used HTBI primers, a second-round multiplex PCR was carried out. One entry per CDR3 protein results from TCRdb running MiXCR on the multiplex PCR reads. The profile shows about 39,000 distinct CDR3 sequences, 50% of them singletons. Sequenced material: peripheral blood. The receptor set was obtained from an adult woman with stable Graves' hyperthyroidism.

By share of the sample, this clonotype is medium-sized. The chain links TRBV10-3 to TRBJ1-2; D perhaps matches TRBD1 (6 bases). Trimming shortened V by 6 bases and J by 0 bases, and 8 bases separated the two germline ends. The CDR3 covers 13 residues. CDR1 and CDR2 from the germline V gene are ENHRY and SYGVKD. CDR3: CAIRGQANYGYTF. CDR3 nucleotide sequence: TGTGCCATCAGGGGACAAGCTAACTATGGCTACACCTTC.

This clonotype came up many times. The chain has TRBV18 and TRBJ1-1; a weak D match, TRBD1 (6 bases). Germline assignment: CDR1 KGHSH and CDR2 LQKENI. Trimming removed 5 bases from V and 8 bases from J, with 18 bases in between. This CDR3 is built from 14 residues. The CDR3: CASSSFPGAGEAFF. The DNA for the CDR3 is TGTGCCAGCTCATCCTTCCCGGGGGCGGGGGAAGCTTTCTTT.

This clonotype showed up many times. This chain links TRBV5-1 with TRBJ1-3; D gene uncertain. V lost 2 bases to trimming and J lost 4 bases, with 16 bases between them. This CDR3 spans 16 amino acids. CDR1 SGHRS and CDR2 YFSETQ come from the germline V gene. CDR3: CASSFRPPEWGNTIYF. CDR3 in DNA: TGCGCCAGCAGCTTCCGCCCCCCGGAGTGGGGAAACACCATATATTTT.

As concerns this clonotype: Mismatch with germline at one junction end may stem from a read error. The chain links TRBV4-1 to TRBJ1-5; D remains unclear. The CDR3 loop spans 15 amino acids. Per germline, CDR1 MGHRA and CDR2 YSYEKL. CDR3 sequence reads: CASSPRPTGNQPQHF. The CDR3 bases are TGTGCCAGCAGCCCGAGGCCCACGGGCAATCAGCCCCAGCATTTT.

There are many counts of this clonotype. The V and J genes are TRBV5-1 and TRBJ2-7; D call uncertain. Germline assignment: CDR1 SGHRS and CDR2 YFSETQ. The CDR3 loop spans 15 amino acids. Trimming pared 0 bases from V and 2 bases from J, leaving 12 bases between. CDR3 in DNA: TGCGCCAGCAGCTTGGAGGGAAAACGCACCTACGAGCAGTACTTC. Its translation: CASSLEGKRTYEQYF.

The rearrangement uses TRBV7-6 and TRBJ1-1, with D possibly being TRBD1 (5 bases). V lost 3 bases and J lost 3, with 11 bases in between. Germline V lookup: CDR1 SGHVS, CDR2 FNYEAQ. This CDR3 contains 14 residues. Here the CDR3 DNA reads TGTGCCAGCAGCTTCCTCGGGGGGTACACTGAAGCTTTCTTT. Translating gives CASSFLGGYTEAFF.

Only a few counts were recorded for this clonotype. The V and J genes are TRBV19 and TRBJ2-7, with 7 bases aligning to TRBD1. The CDR3 is 12 residues long. Per germline, CDR1 LNHDA and CDR2 SQIVND (reference sequence). V was pared by 9 bases and J by 6 bases, with 8 bases of the junction left unmatched. This CDR3 reads CARKTGPVEQYF. Written as DNA, the CDR3 is TGTGCCAGGAAGACAGGGCCAGTCGAGCAGTACTTC.

The chain combines TRBV5-5 with TRBJ1-2; no clear D gene. CDR1 is SGHKS, CDR2 YYEKEE, per germline (reference sequence). This CDR3 is 13 amino acids long. The germline V and J ends were trimmed by 0 bases and 4 bases, with 7 bases remaining between them. CDR3 amino acids: CASSLASSYGYTF. The CDR3 coding sequence is TGTGCCAGCAGCTTGGCGAGTTCCTATGGCTACACCTTC.

The chain has TRBV5-6 and TRBJ2-1, with TRBD2 matching 7 bases. Trimming removed 3 bases from V and 2 bases from J; junction bases left unmatched: 2. Germline CDR1 SGHDT, CDR2 YYEEEE. This CDR3 contains 14 residues. Written as DNA, the CDR3 is TGTGCCAGCAGCTCCGGACTAGCCTACAATGAGCAGTTCTTC. As protein: CASSSGLAYNEQFF. The variable domain in full, completed from reference TRBV5-6 and TRBJ2-1, reads DAGVTQSPTHLIKTRGQQVTLRCSPKSGHDTVSWYQQALGQGPQFIFQYYEEEERQRGNFPDRFSGHQFPNYSSELNVNALLLGDSALYLCASSSGLAYNEQFFGPGTRLTVL.

This clonotype was picked up many times. This chain joins TRBV28 and TRBJ1-3; D is uncertain. V was trimmed by 8 bases and J by 2 bases, leaving 10 bases between them. CDR1 and CDR2 from the germline V gene are MDHEN and SYDVKM. There are 13 residues in the CDR3. CDR3 in amino acids: CASFGETGNTIYF. CDR3 bases: TGTGCCAGCTTTGGGGAGACTGGAAACACCATATATTTT.

Ten or more counts support this clonotype. The chain combines TRBV28 with TRBJ2-2; no firm D call. CDR1 and CDR2 (germline): MDHEN, SYDVKM. Trimming pared 2 bases from V and 1 base from J, leaving 8 bases between. The CDR3 runs 15 residues. In DNA, the CDR3 is TGTGCCAGCAGTTTAAACGAGTGGAACACCGGGGAGCTGTTTTTT. Amino acids: CASSLNEWNTGELFF.

This chain links TRBV7-6 with TRBJ2-2; D perhaps matches TRBD1 (6 bases). The CDR3 totals 16 residues. The germline V and J ends were trimmed by 6 bases and 7 bases, with 21 bases remaining between them. Germline CDR1 reads SGHVS; CDR2 reads FNYEAQ. The DNA of the CDR3 is TGTGCCAGCAGTTACAGGGTTGAGGGGTACGGCGGGGAGCTGTTTTTT. It is translated as CASSYRVEGYGGELFF.

This clonotype was seen more than once but under ten times. V is TRBV6-1 and J is TRBJ1-4, with a tentative D call TRBD1 (5 bases). This CDR3 comprises 17 residues. The germline gives CDR1 MNHNS, CDR2 SASEGT. V gave up 8 bases and J gave up 0 bases, with 19 bases separating them. In DNA form, the CDR3 reads TGTGCCAGCTCACCACCCGACAGATCTGCAACTAATGAAAAACTGTTTTTT. It specifies CASSPPDRSATNEKLFF.

This clonotype was counted many times. This chain connects TRBV6-1 to TRBJ1-1; D not resolved. CDR1 MNHNS and CDR2 SASEGT come from the germline V gene. V dropped 3 bases and J dropped 8 bases, with 7 bases sitting between them. This CDR3 has 11 residues. The CDR3 protein is CASSELAEAFF. The DNA for the CDR3 is TGTGCCAGCAGTGAGCTCGCCGAAGCTTTCTTT.

This clonotype has at least ten counts. The chain combines TRBV6-5 with TRBJ1-1; unclear D gene. Germline CDR1 is MNHEY and CDR2 is SVGAGI. The germline V and J ends were trimmed by 6 bases and 1 base, with 12 bases remaining between them. This CDR3 is built from 14 residues. The CDR3 region has the DNA TGTGCCAGCAGATCTGGACGGACGAACACTGAAGCTTTCTTT. Translating gives CASRSGRTNTEAFF.

About this clonotype: Since no conserved phenylalanine or tryptophan closes the CDR3, a read error is the likely cause. This chain connects TRBV6-5 to TRBJ2-7; D unresolved. The germline gives CDR1 MNHEY, CDR2 SVGAGI. V shed 3 bases and J shed 0 bases, with 6 bases lying between them. This CDR3 spans 13 amino acids. In nucleotides, the CDR3 is TGTGCCAGCAGTTATCTACGCTCCTACGAGCAGTACCTC. Translated, it gives CASSYLRSYEQYL.

This clonotype was picked up one time. This sequence joins TRBV6-1 and TRBJ1-2, with TRBD1 matching over 8 bases. The CDR3 has 17 residues. Trimming took 5 bases from V and 3 from J; bases not matched to a gene: 14. Germline CDR1 and CDR2: MNHNS and SASEGT. The CDR3 region is CASSYSFFDRGYYGYTF. For the CDR3, the DNA is TGTGCCAGCAGTTACTCCTTCTTCGACAGGGGCTACTATGGCTACACCTTC.

The table lists this clonotype with many counts. This chain uses TRBV4-1 with TRBJ2-7; perhaps TRBD1 as D (5 bases). Germline assignment: CDR1 MGHRA and CDR2 YSYEKL. V was cut by 0 bases and J by 4 bases, with 10 bases left in between. This CDR3 spans 14 amino acids. For the CDR3, the DNA is TGCGCCAGCAGCCAAGAGGGGCGGAGATACGAGCAGTACTTC. Its protein is CASSQEGRRYEQYF.

By sample fraction, this clonotype is medium-sized (0.01 to 0.1%). The CDR3: CSAENQETQYF. The CDR3 bases are TGCAGTGCTGAGAACCAAGAGACCCAGTACTTC. The rearrangement joins TRBV20-1 to TRBJ2-5; D not certain. Trimming took 5 bases from V and 0 from J, leaving 4 bases between them. This CDR3 has 11 amino acids. CDR1 and CDR2 from the germline V gene are DFQATT and SNEGSKA (reference sequence).

The rearrangement links TRBV20-1 to TRBJ1-1; a possible D gene is TRBD1 (5 bases). The CDR3 spans 13 residues. Germline CDR1 reads DFQATT; CDR2 reads SNEGSKA (reference sequence). V was trimmed by 5 bases and J by 5 bases, leaving 15 bases between them. Here the CDR3 DNA reads TGCAGTGCTGGCCAGGGAGGGGCAACTGAAGCTTTCTTT. It encodes CSAGQGGATEAFF.

This clonotype has only one observation. A read error may be the cause here, since a much bigger clone is one base away. The rearrangement links TRBV7-3 to TRBJ2-7, with 9 positions matching TRBD1. The germline V gene has CDR1 SGHTA and CDR2 FQGTGA. V shed 6 bases and J 1 base; nucleotides not matched to a gene: 13. The CDR3 spans 17 residues. The CDR3, as DNA: TGTGCCAGCAGTATAGGAACTCCGGGACAGGGTTCCTACGAGCAGTACTTC. Amino acids: CASSIGTPGQGSYEQYF. The variable domain in full, with the rest retrieved from reference TRBV7-3 and TRBJ2-7, is GAGVSQTPSNKVTEKGKYVELRCDPISGHTALYWYRQSLGQGPEFLIYFQGTGAADDSGLPNDRFFAVRPEGSVSTLKIQRTERGDSAVYLCASSIGTPGQGSYEQYFGPGTRLTVT.

The chain employs TRBV5-1 and TRBJ2-5; a possible D gene is TRBD1 (5 bases). V was cut by 2 bases and J by 9 bases, with 17 bases left in between. The CDR3 totals 14 residues. Germline V gene data show CDR1 as SGHRS and CDR2 as YFSETQ. CDR3 protein: CASSFSGPDQPQYF. The DNA for the CDR3 is TGCGCCAGCAGCTTTTCAGGGCCGGATCAGCCCCAGTACTTC.

This sequence joins TRBV7-9 and TRBJ1-3; 7 positions match TRBD1. The CDR3 covers 14 residues. J lost 2 bases, V lost 4 bases, and 2 bases had no gene match. The V gene's germline CDR1 is SEHNR and CDR2 FQNEAQ (reference sequence). CDR3 region: CASSSQGAGNTIYF. In DNA form, the CDR3 reads TGTGCCAGCAGCTCGCAGGGGGCTGGAAACACCATATATTTT.

This rearrangement joins TRBV9 to TRBJ1-6, with 10 bases aligning to TRBD1. Germline assignment: CDR1 SGDLS and CDR2 YYNGEE. The CDR3 covers 13 residues. Trimming removed 7 bases from V and 10 bases from J; junction bases left unmatched: 5. The CDR3 spells CASRTGGWSPLHF. The CDR3, as DNA: TGTGCCAGCCGGACAGGGGGTTGGTCACCCCTCCACTTT.

In its sample, this clonotype was seen many times. The chain joins TRBV5-1 to TRBJ1-2; weak D call: TRBD1 (6 bases). From germline, CDR1 is SGHRS and CDR2 YFSETQ. The CDR3 is 16 residues long. With 1 base removed from V and 2 bases from J, the gap between germline ends came to 15 bases. CDR3 loop: CASSLLVGGTNYGYTF. In nucleotides, the CDR3 is TGCGCCAGCAGCTTGCTGGTTGGGGGCACAAACTATGGCTACACCTTC.

This clonotype has a count of ten or more. The chain recombines TRBV27 with TRBJ1-4; possible D gene TRBD1, 6 bases. Germline V lookup: CDR1 MNHEY, CDR2 SMNVEV (reference sequence). CDR3 length equals 15 residues. V was cut by 5 bases and J by 0 bases, with 10 bases left in between. The CDR3 coding sequence is TGTGCCAGCAGTAGGACAGCTGCAACTAATGAAAAACTGTTTTTT. Translated, it gives CASSRTAATNEKLFF.

J is TRBJ2-7 and V is TRBV29-1; TRBD1 agrees at 9 bases. Per germline, CDR1 SQVTM and CDR2 ANQGSEA. Unmatched junction bases numbered 3, after V lost 4 bases and J lost 2 bases. This CDR3 is 13 amino acids long. As DNA, the CDR3 is TGCAGCGTTGGGGACAGGGCAGCCTACGAGCAGTACTTC. This encodes CSVGDRAAYEQYF.

This rearrangement joins TRBV11-3 to TRBJ1-4, with 7 bases fitting TRBD1. With V trimmed by 4 bases and J by 8 bases, 10 bases remained unmatched. Germline-derived CDR1 and CDR2 are SGHNT and YENEEA. This CDR3 has 15 residues. CDR3 coding DNA: TGTGCCAGCAGCTCTGGGTCTTTGACAGGGGAAAAACTGTTTTTT. It specifies CASSSGSLTGEKLFF.

The chain links TRBV2 to TRBJ2-7, with D unclear. The germline V and J ends were trimmed by 5 bases and 2 bases, with 16 bases remaining between them. This CDR3 spans 15 amino acids. Germline V gene lookup returns CDR1 SNHLY and CDR2 FYNNEI. CDR3: CASSLGSNFPYEQYF. CDR3 bases: TGTGCCAGCAGTTTAGGTTCCAACTTCCCCTACGAGCAGTACTTC.

The chain uses TRBV7-9 and TRBJ2-6; 8 nucleotides align to TRBD1. The CDR3 runs 18 residues. V lost 5 bases to trimming and J lost 0 bases; unmatched junction nucleotides: 9. CDR1 is SEHNR and CDR2 is FQNEAQ in the germline V gene (reference sequence). The CDR3 region is CASSPPGQAYSGANVLTF. CDR3 nucleotide sequence: TGTGCCAGCAGCCCACCGGGACAGGCGTACTCTGGGGCCAACGTCCTGACTTTC.